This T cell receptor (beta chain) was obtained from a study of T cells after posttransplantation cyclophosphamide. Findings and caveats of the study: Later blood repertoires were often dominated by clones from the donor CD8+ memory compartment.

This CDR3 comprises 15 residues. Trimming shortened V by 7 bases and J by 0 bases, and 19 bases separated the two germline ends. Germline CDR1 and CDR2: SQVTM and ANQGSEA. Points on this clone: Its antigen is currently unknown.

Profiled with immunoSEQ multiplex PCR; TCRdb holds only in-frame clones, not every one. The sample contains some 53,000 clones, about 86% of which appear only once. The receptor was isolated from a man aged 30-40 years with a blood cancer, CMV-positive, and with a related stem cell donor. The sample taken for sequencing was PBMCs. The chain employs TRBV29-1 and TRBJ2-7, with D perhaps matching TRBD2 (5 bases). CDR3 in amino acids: CSALDRRLSSYEQYF. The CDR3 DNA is TGCAGCGCCTTGGACCGAAGACTAAGCTCCTACGAGCAGTACTTC.